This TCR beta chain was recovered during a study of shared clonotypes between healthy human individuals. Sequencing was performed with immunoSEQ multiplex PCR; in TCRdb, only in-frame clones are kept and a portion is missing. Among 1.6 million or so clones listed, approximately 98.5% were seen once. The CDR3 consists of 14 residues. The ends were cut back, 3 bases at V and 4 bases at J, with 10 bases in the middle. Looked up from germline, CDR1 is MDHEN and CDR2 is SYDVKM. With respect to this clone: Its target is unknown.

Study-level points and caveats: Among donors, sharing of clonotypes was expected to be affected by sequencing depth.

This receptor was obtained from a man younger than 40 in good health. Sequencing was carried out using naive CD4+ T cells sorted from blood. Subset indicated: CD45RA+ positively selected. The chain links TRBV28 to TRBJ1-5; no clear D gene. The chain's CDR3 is CASSFHPANQPQHF. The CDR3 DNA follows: TGTGCCAGCAGTTTTCACCCCGCAAATCAGCCCCAGCATTTT.